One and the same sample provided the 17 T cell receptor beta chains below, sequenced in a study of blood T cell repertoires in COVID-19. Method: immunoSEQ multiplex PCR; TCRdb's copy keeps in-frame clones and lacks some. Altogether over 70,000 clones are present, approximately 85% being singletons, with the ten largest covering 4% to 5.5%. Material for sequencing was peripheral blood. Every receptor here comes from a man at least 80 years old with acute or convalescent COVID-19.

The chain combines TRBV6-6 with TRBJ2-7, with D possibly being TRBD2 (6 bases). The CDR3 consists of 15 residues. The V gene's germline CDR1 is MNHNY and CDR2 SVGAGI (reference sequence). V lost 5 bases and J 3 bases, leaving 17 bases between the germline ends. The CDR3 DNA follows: TGTGCCAGCAGTCCCCTCGGGACTTATGACTACGAGCAGTACTTC. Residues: CASSPLGTYDYEQYF.

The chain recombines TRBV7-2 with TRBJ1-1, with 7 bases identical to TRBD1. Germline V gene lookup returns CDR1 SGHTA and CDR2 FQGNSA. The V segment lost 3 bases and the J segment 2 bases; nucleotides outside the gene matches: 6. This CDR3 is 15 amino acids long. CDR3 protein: CASSFYRGRNTEAFF. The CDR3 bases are TGTGCCAGCAGCTTTTACAGGGGCCGAAACACTGAAGCTTTCTTT.

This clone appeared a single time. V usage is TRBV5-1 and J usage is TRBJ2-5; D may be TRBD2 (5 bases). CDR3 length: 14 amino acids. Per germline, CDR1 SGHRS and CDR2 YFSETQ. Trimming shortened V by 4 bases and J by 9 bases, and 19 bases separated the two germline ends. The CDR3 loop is CASSPPTGQAAQYF. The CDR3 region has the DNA TGCGCCAGCAGCCCTCCGACGGGTCAAGCGGCCCAGTACTTC.

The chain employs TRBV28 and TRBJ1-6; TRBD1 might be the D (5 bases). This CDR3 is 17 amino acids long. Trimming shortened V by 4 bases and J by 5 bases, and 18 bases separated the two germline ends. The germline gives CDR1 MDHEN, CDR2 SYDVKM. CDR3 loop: CASSSTLDSAHNSPLHF. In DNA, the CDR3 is TGTGCCAGCAGTTCCACTTTAGACAGCGCCCATAATTCACCCCTCCACTTT.

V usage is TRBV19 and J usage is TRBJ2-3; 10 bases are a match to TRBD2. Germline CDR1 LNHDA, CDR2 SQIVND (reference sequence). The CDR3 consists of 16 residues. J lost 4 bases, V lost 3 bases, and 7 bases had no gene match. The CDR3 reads CASSMRASGSSDTQYF. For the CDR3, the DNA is TGTGCCAGTAGTATGCGGGCTAGCGGGAGTTCAGATACGCAGTATTTT.

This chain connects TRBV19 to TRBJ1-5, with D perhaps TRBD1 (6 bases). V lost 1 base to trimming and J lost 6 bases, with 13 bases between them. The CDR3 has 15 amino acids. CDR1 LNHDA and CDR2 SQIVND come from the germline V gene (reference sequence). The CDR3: CASSIGTGKGQPQHF. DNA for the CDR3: TGTGCCAGTAGTATAGGAACAGGGAAGGGTCAGCCCCAGCATTTT.

CDR3 sequence: CATSDNTRGYTF. The CDR3 region has the DNA TGTGCCACCAGTGATAACACGAGGGGCTACACCTTC. The V call is TRBV24-1, the J call TRBJ1-2; D is undetermined. The CDR3 is made up of 12 amino acids. The V gene lost 3 bases and the J gene lost 8 bases, with 9 bases spanning the gap. CDR1 and CDR2 from the germline V gene are KGHDR and SFDVKD.

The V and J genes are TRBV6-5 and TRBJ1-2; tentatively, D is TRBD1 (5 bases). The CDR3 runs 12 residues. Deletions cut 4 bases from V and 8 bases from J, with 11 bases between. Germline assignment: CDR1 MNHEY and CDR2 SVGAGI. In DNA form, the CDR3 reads TGTGCCAGCAGTTTCGGGGGAGGCGGCTACACCTTC. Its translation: CASSFGGGGYTF.

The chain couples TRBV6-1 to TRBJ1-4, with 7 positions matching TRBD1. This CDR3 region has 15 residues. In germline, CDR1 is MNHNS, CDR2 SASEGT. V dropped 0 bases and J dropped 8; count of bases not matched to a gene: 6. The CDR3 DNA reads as TGTGCCAGCAGTGAAGCGGACAGGCGACTGGAAAAACTGTTTTTT. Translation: CASSEADRRLEKLFF.

The CDR3 protein is CASSLTGEETQYF. The CDR3 bases are TGTGCCAGCAGTCTCACAGGGGAAGAGACCCAGTACTTC. J is TRBJ2-5 and V is TRBV6-5; 7 nucleotides align to TRBD1. The CDR3 runs 13 residues. Trimming removed 5 bases from V and 3 bases from J; junction bases left unmatched: 3. CDR1 and CDR2 from the germline V gene are MNHEY and SVGAGI.

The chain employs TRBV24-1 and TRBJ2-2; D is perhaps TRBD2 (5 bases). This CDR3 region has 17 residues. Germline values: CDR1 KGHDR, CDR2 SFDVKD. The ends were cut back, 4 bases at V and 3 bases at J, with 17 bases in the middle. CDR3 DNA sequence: TGTGCCACCAGTGACCCAATAGGAGGACCCCACACCGGGGAGCTGTTTTTT. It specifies CATSDPIGGPHTGELFF.

CDR3 protein: CASSRTAGTGEETQYF. The CDR3 nucleotides read TGCGCCAGCAGTCGAACCGCCGGGACAGGGGAAGAGACCCAGTACTTC. V is TRBV5-1 and J is TRBJ2-5; 10 nucleotides line up with TRBD1. V was clipped by 5 bases and J by 3 bases; unmatched bases: 10. CDR3 length equals 16 residues. Germline V gene data show CDR1 as SGHRS and CDR2 as YFSETQ.

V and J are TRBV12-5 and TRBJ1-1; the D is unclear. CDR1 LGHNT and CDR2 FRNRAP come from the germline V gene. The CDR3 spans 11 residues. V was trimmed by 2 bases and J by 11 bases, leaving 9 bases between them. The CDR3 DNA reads TGTGCTAGTGGTTTGAACAGTATTGCTTTCTTT. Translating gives CASGLNSIAFF.

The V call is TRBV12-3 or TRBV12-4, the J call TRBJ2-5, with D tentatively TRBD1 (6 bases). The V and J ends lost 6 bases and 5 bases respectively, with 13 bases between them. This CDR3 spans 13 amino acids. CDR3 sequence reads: CASSRGQIETQYF. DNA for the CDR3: TGTGCCAGCAGCCGTGGACAGATTGAGACCCAGTACTTC.

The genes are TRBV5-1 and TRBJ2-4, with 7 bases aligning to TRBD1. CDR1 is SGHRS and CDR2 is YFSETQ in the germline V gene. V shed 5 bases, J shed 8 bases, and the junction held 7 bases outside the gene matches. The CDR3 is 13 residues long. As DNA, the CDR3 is TGCGCCAGCAGAACGGGCCAGGGGGACATTCAGTACTTC. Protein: CASRTGQGDIQYF.

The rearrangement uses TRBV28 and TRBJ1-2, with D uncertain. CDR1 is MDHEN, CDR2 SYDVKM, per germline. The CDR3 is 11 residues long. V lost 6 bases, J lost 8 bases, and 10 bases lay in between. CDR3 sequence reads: CASRKYEGYTF. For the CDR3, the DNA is TGTGCCAGCAGAAAATATGAGGGCTACACCTTC.

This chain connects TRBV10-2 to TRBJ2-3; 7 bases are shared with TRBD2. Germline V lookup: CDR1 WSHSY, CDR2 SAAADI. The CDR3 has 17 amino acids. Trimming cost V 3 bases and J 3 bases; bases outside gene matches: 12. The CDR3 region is CASSESASPGGTDTQYF. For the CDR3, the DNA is TGCGCCAGCAGTGAATCGGCTAGCCCGGGGGGTACAGATACGCAGTATTTT.